This T cell receptor beta chain was documented in a study of cytomegalovirus exposure and HLA in healthy donors. The overall study: Roughly 80% of 350 to 400 genotyped donors fell in the Caucasian-associated ancestry cluster.

In the PCR, 60 Vbeta and 13 Jbeta primers were used. This table comes from immunoSEQ multiplex PCR, and its TCRdb copy is limited to in-frame clones, with some not included. The repertoire holds around 92,000 clones, around 80% seen once, with around 17% in the top ten. In the case of this clone: Antigen unknown.

Germline V gene sequence: CDR1 KGHSH, CDR2 LQKENI. V lost 0 bases and J 4 bases, leaving 7 bases between the germline ends. This CDR3 is built from 14 residues. Notes on the study in general: The classifier was said to identify cytomegalovirus status with high specificity and sensitivity. The authors later found most CMV-associated TCR beta chains appeared HLA-restricted. Compared with the roughly 670-donor mean, an Asian-associated ancestry cluster reportedly had fewer N-insertions, according to a later analysis.

The chain combines TRBV18 with TRBJ1-3, with unresolved D. This clonotype originated in a man between 60 and 75 years old in good health and CMV-seropositive. The sequenced sample was PBMCs. CDR3 DNA: TGTGCCAGCTCACCACCGGTAGCAGGAAACACCATATATTTT. It translates to CASSPPVAGNTIYF.